What follows is one TCR beta chain and its context. Method: immunoSEQ multiplex PCR; TCRdb's copy keeps in-frame clones and lacks some. This table holds fewer than 1.8 million clones, 98% found once. This sample was taken from a study of shared clonotypes between healthy human individuals. V was pared by 3 bases and J by 6 bases, with 11 bases between. The germline CDR1 and CDR2 sequences are SQVTM and ANQGSEA. The CDR3 loop spans 12 amino acids. The chain joins TRBV29-1 to TRBJ1-1, with D unclear. The receptor was isolated from a man in his thirties or forties in good health. Sequencing was performed on naive CD4+ T cells sorted from blood. The subset was: CD45RA+ positively selected. The CDR3 loop is CSVDIKEAEAFF. The CDR3 DNA is TGCAGCGTTGATATTAAAGAGGCTGAAGCTTTCTTT.